This entry lists 21 T cell receptor beta chains sequenced from one sample in a study of regulatory T cells in long-lasting Graves disease. CDR3 regions were amplified by Arm-PCR using iRepertoire HTBI primers to build TCR beta libraries. One entry per CDR3 protein, called by TCRdb with MiXCR from the multiplex PCR reads. The table lists 400,000 to 550,000 distinct CDR3 sequences, under 15% of them singletons. The time point: newly diagnosed GD, antithyroid drugs for less than 3 months. Generation of the TCR library employed RNA extracted from PBMCs. A further study also used this sample, focusing on T cells in Graves' hyperthyroidism and ophthalmopathy.

Material: peripheral blood mononuclear cells (PBMCs), obtained at new diagnosis, from a patient treated with antithyroid drugs. The receptors were gathered from a woman in her twenties or thirties with Graves disease.

The chain combines TRBV7-9 with TRBJ1-2; unclear D gene. The CDR3 totals 15 residues. V lost 5 bases to trimming and J lost 6 bases, with 19 bases between them. CDR1 is SEHNR, CDR2 FQNEAQ, per germline (reference sequence). The DNA of the CDR3 is TGTGCCAGCAGCCCCTCCTCATCAGATATCGATGGCTACACCTTC. This translates into CASSPSSSDIDGYTF. The variable domain in full, completed from reference TRBV7-9 and TRBJ1-2, reads DTGVSQNPRHKITKRGQNVTFRCDPISEHNRLYWYRQTLGQGPEFLTYFQNEAQLEKSRLLSDRFSAERPKGSFSTLEIQRTEQGDSAMYLCASSPSSSDIDGYTFGSGTRLTVV.

Concerning this clonotype: A far larger clone is one nucleotide away, so this likely arose from a read error. V usage is TRBV6-8 and J usage is TRBJ2-1; 12 nucleotides agree with TRBD1. From germline, CDR1 is MNHGY and CDR2 SAAAGT. This CDR3 is 16 amino acids long. The CDR3 is CTSSDVPGQGANEQFF. The CDR3 coding sequence is TGTACCAGCAGTGACGTCCCGGGACAGGGGGCGAATGAGCAGTTCTTC.

This clonotype was seen only a few times. The chain uses TRBV6-2 or TRBV6-3 and TRBJ2-7; 7 bases line up with TRBD1. The V gene end was trimmed by 6 bases and the J gene end by 5 bases; junction bases not matched to a gene: 16. The CDR3 has 16 amino acids. Germline assignment: CDR1 MNHEY and CDR2 SVGEGT. CDR3 region: CASSNPTGAGIDEQYF. CDR3 in DNA: TGTGCCAGCAGCAACCCTACAGGGGCAGGTATTGACGAGCAGTACTTC.

This chain uses TRBV14 with TRBJ1-1, with D uncertain. V was clipped by 4 bases and J by 3 bases, with 15 bases between them. CDR1 SGHDN and CDR2 FVKESK come from the germline V gene. The CDR3 has 15 residues. The CDR3 is CASSPLTPIYTEAFF. In DNA, the CDR3 is TGTGCCAGCAGCCCACTAACCCCGATTTACACTGAAGCTTTCTTT.

Turning to this clonotype: Sequence at one end of the junction differs from germline and may be a read error. The gene calls are TRBV11-2 and TRBJ2-1; D is undetermined. Germline V gene data show CDR1 as SGHAT and CDR2 as FQNNGV. The CDR3 runs to 13 residues. The CDR3 spells CTSSFRAHNEQFF. The DNA for the CDR3 is TGTACCAGCAGCTTTCGAGCCCACAATGAGCAGTTCTTC.

The sample holds many counts of this clonotype. This chain uses TRBV30 with TRBJ2-7; D uncertain. V lost 3 bases and J lost 2, with 14 bases in between. The CDR3 consists of 14 residues. Germline CDR1 GTSNPN, CDR2 SVGIG (reference sequence). Here the CDR3 reads CAWRIERAPYEQYF. The CDR3 DNA sequence: TGTGCCTGGAGGATCGAAAGGGCTCCCTACGAGCAGTACTTC. The variable domain in full, with the rest retrieved from reference TRBV30 and TRBJ2-7, is SQTIHQWPATLVQPVGSPLSLECTVEGTSNPNLYWYRQAAGRGLQLLFYSVGIGQISSEVPQNLSASRPQDRQFILSSKKLLLSDSGFYLCAWRIERAPYEQYFGPGTRLTVT.

This clonotype was found a few times. The J gene is TRBJ2-1, the V gene TRBV20-1, with D possibly being TRBD2 (5 bases). Deletions cut 0 bases from V and 8 bases from J, with 17 bases between. The CDR3 is 15 amino acids. Germline values: CDR1 DFQATT, CDR2 SNEGSKA (reference sequence). The CDR3 spells CSARDELAGADEQFF. The CDR3 DNA is TGCAGTGCTAGAGATGAGCTAGCCGGTGCCGATGAGCAGTTCTTC.

The chain has TRBV24-1 and TRBJ1-4; no firm D call. This CDR3 region has 13 residues. Germline loops: CDR1 KGHDR, CDR2 SFDVKD. The V and J ends lost 4 bases and 8 bases respectively, with 10 bases between them. The CDR3 loop is CATSDVAGEKLFF. DNA for the CDR3: TGTGCCACCAGTGACGTTGCGGGGGAAAAACTGTTTTTT.

This clonotype showed up many times. The chain recombines TRBV28 with TRBJ2-5, with 13 bases fitting TRBD2. Germline CDR1 is MDHEN and CDR2 is SYDVKM. Trimming at V came to 5 bases and at J to 6 bases, leaving 9 bases not matched to a gene. The CDR3 spans 16 residues. The DNA for the CDR3 is TGTGCCAGCAGTCCGGAACTAGCGGGAGGGCCACAGACCCAGTACTTC. Its translation: CASSPELAGGPQTQYF. Filled out from reference TRBV28 and TRBJ2-5, the complete variable domain reads DVKVTQSSRYLVKRTGEKVFLECVQDMDHENMFWYRQDPGLGLRLIYFSYDVKMKEKGDIPEGYSVSREKKERFSLILESASTNQTSMYLCASSPELAGGPQTQYFGPGTRLLVL.

This clonotype was observed many times. This rearrangement joins TRBV12-3 or TRBV12-4 to TRBJ2-1, with 8 bases fitting TRBD2. The CDR3 covers 19 residues. V shed 5 bases, J shed 0 bases, and the junction held 15 bases outside the gene matches. CDR3 protein: CASSLITSGGLLSYNEQFF. DNA of the CDR3: TGTGCCAGCAGTCTTATTACCTCGGGGGGGCTCCTCTCCTACAATGAGCAGTTCTTC.

This chain connects TRBV20-1 to TRBJ2-1, with 9 bases aligning to TRBD1. Trimming took 0 bases from V and 0 from J; bases not matched to a gene: 6. Germline-derived CDR1 and CDR2 are DFQATT and SNEGSKA (reference sequence). The CDR3 contains 17 residues. This CDR3 is CSAREDRGESSYNEQFF. CDR3 nucleotides: TGCAGTGCTAGAGAAGACAGGGGGGAAAGCTCCTACAATGAGCAGTTCTTC.

This clonotype turned up a few times. The chain couples TRBV11-1 to TRBJ2-7; 9 nucleotides align to TRBD1. Trimming removed 7 bases from V and 2 bases from J; junction bases left unmatched: 6. CDR3 length: 14 amino acids. Per the germline V gene, CDR1 is SGHAT and CDR2 is FQDESV (reference sequence). The CDR3 nucleotides are TGTGCCAGCACCAAAGACAGGGGGACCTACGAGCAGTACTTC. Amino acid sequence: CASTKDRGTYEQYF.

The V and J genes are TRBV13 and TRBJ2-1; D might be TRBD1 or TRBD2, each matching 6 bases. Germline CDR1 reads PRHDT; CDR2 reads FYEKMQ (reference sequence). V lost 1 base to trimming and J lost 0 bases, with 25 bases between them. The length of the CDR3 is 21 residues. CDR3 protein: CASSLERGALTKGGSYNEQFF. The CDR3 nucleotides are TGTGCCAGCAGCTTAGAGAGGGGGGCGCTCACAAAGGGTGGCTCCTACAATGAGCAGTTCTTC. Variable domain in full (rest from reference TRBV13 and TRBJ2-1): AAGVIQSPRHLIKEKRETATLKCYPIPRHDTVYWYQQGPGQDPQFLISFYEKMQSDKGSIPDRFSAQQFSDYHSELNMSSLELGDSALYFCASSLERGALTKGGSYNEQFFGPGTRLTVL.

This clonotype has ten or more counts. J is TRBJ2-3 and V is TRBV20-1, with a tentative D call TRBD2 (6 bases). The CDR3 totals 16 residues. Germline values: CDR1 DFQATT, CDR2 SNEGSKA (reference sequence). The ends were cut back, 0 bases at V and 4 bases at J, with 17 bases in the middle. For the CDR3, the DNA is TGCAGTGCTAGAGATGGGAACGGGGGATGGGCAGATACGCAGTATTTT. It codes for CSARDGNGGWADTQYF.

This clonotype was observed a few times. The gene calls are TRBV2 and TRBJ2-3; 8 nucleotides match TRBD1. V shed 5 bases and J 2 bases; nucleotides not matched to a gene: 15. This CDR3 has 18 residues. Looked up from germline, CDR1 is SNHLY and CDR2 is FYNNEI. The CDR3 nucleotides are TGTGCCAGCAGTCTCCGGGGGCTCCGGGACAGGTACACAGATACGCAGTATTTT. The encoded protein is CASSLRGLRDRYTDTQYF.

This clonotype was counted at least ten times. The J gene is TRBJ2-3, the V gene TRBV11-2; D is undetermined. The germline CDR1 and CDR2 sequences are SGHAT and FQNNGV. This CDR3 is built from 13 residues. Deletions cut 2 bases from V and 6 bases from J, with 9 bases between. The CDR3 sequence: CASSLSSGDTQYF. In DNA form, the CDR3 reads TGTGCCAGCAGCTTATCGTCTGGGGATACGCAGTATTTT. Looking up the rest from reference TRBV11-2 and TRBJ2-3 gives the full variable domain: EAGVAQSPRYKIIEKRQSVAFWCNPISGHATLYWYQQILGQGPKLLIQFQNNGVVDDSQLPKDRFSAERLKGVDSTLKIQPAKLEDSAVYLCASSLSSGDTQYFGPGTRLTVL.

This clonotype was observed at least ten times. The chain links TRBV20-1 to TRBJ2-7; D is unclear. The germline V gene encodes CDR1 DFQATT and CDR2 SNEGSKA (reference sequence). Trimming took off 6 bases at V and 0 bases at J, with 12 bases between the two ends. This CDR3 has 13 residues. CDR3 in DNA: TGCAGTGCCTCCGGGCTCAGCTCCTACGAGCAGTACTTC. Protein sequence: CSASGLSSYEQYF.

The CDR3 bases are TGTGCCAGCGAGCGGGAGAACACCGGGGAGCTGTTTTTT. The encoded protein is CASERENTGELFF. The gene calls are TRBV6-1 and TRBJ2-2; 7 bases align to TRBD2. Germline loops: CDR1 MNHNS, CDR2 SASEGT. V lost 8 bases, J lost 1 base, and 1 base stayed unmatched. This CDR3 contains 13 residues.

The V gene is TRBV30, the J gene TRBJ1-1, with 9 nucleotides matching TRBD1. Germline V gene lookup returns CDR1 GTSNPN and CDR2 SVGIG (reference sequence). The ends lost 4 bases at V and 7 bases at J; junction bases unmatched: 1. The CDR3 sequence is 11 residues long. The CDR3 DNA sequence: TGTGCCTGGATGACAGGGGGTGAAGCTTTCTTT. It is translated as CAWMTGGEAFF.

Many counts were recorded for this clonotype. The V gene is TRBV7-2, the J gene TRBJ2-3; 9 bases match TRBD2. J lost 0 bases, V lost 1 base, and 11 bases had no gene match. Looked up from germline, CDR1 is SGHTA and CDR2 is FQGNSA. The CDR3 has 19 residues. The CDR3 region is CASSLEVAGVWSSTDTQYF. The CDR3, as DNA: TGTGCCAGCAGCTTAGAGGTAGCGGGAGTTTGGTCTAGCACAGATACGCAGTATTTT.

At least ten counts were recorded for this clonotype. The V gene is TRBV2, the J gene TRBJ1-3; possibly TRBD1 for D (6 bases). Germline lookup yields CDR1 SNHLY and CDR2 FYNNEI. The CDR3 sequence is 15 residues long. The germline V and J ends were trimmed by 3 bases and 4 bases, with 13 bases remaining between them. CDR3 sequence: CASSDGGALGNTIYF. The CDR3 bases are TGTGCCAGCAGTGACGGGGGGGCATTAGGAAACACCATATATTTT.